The 7 T cell receptor beta chains below were found in one sample sequenced in a study of synovial regulatory T cells in juvenile arthritis. Whole-study results and caveats: Compared with other blood Treg cells, inflammation-associated Treg cells had reduced TCR diversity.

Which antigens these TCRs recognize remains unknown. Produced via immunoSEQ multiplex PCR; TCRdb's table is partial and in-frame only. This sample's clone table lists just over 1,000 clones. Material for sequencing was Treg cells from blood. The subset was: HLA-DR+ inflammation-associated blood Treg cells. The source is a donor younger than 35 with juvenile idiopathic arthritis.

Its frequency marks this clone as medium-sized (0.01 to 0.1%). V usage is TRBV5-1 and J usage is TRBJ1-1; TCRdb gives TRBD1 as the D gene, but with no DNA this cannot be confirmed. This CDR3 has 14 residues. No DNA sequence is on record. CDR1 and CDR2 from the germline V gene are SGHRS and YFSETQ. This CDR3 reads CASSEDTTYTEAFF.

Judged by frequency, this clone is medium-sized. This chain connects TRBV5-4 to TRBJ2-7; TCRdb's D gene call, TRBD2, goes unchecked for lack of DNA. The germline V gene encodes CDR1 SGHNT and CDR2 YYREEE (reference sequence). The CDR3 covers 14 residues. No DNA is given. The CDR3 sequence: CASSSREASYEQYF.

Considering frequency, this clone is medium-sized. The chain uses TRBV4-1 and TRBJ1-2. The CDR3 runs 15 residues. DNA for this receptor is not on file. Per germline, CDR1 MGHRA and CDR2 YSYEKL. The CDR3 here is CASSQDHDGPYGYTF.

In terms of frequency, this clone is medium-sized (0.01 to 0.1%). The rearrangement uses TRBV5-8 and TRBJ1-1; TCRdb gives TRBD1 as the D gene, but with no DNA this cannot be confirmed. This CDR3 contains 14 residues. No DNA was logged. Germline lookup yields CDR1 SGHTS and CDR2 YDEGEE. This CDR3 reads CASSWGQLLTEAFF. The complete variable domain, with remaining parts taken from reference TRBV5-8 and TRBJ1-1, reads EAGVTQSPTHLIKTRGQQATLRCSPISGHTSVYWYQQALGLGLQFLLWYDEGEERNRGNFPPRFSGRQFPNYSSELNVNALELEDSALYLCASSWGQLLTEAFFGQGTRLTVV.

This clone counts as medium-sized (0.01 to 0.1%) by frequency. This chain connects TRBV6-5 to TRBJ1-1. The germline CDR1 and CDR2 sequences are MNHEY and SVGAGI. The CDR3 totals 15 residues. No DNA is listed. CDR3 in amino acids: CASSFRGPKSTEAFF.

This clone shows up as medium-sized by frequency. CDR3 region: CASSLGVLGYGYTF. The chain has TRBV28 and TRBJ1-2. The CDR3 is made up of 14 amino acids. No DNA appears here. Germline CDR1 reads MDHEN; CDR2 reads SYDVKM.

This clone shows up as medium-sized by frequency. The chain uses TRBV28 and TRBJ1-2; the TRBD1 assignment by TCRdb is unverifiable without DNA. Germline CDR1 reads MDHEN; CDR2 reads SYDVKM. This CDR3 contains 17 residues. Only the protein is on record. CDR3: CASSYHRSPQGRHGYTF.